The 24 T cell receptor beta chains reported below all come from one sample, sequenced in a study of PD-1 blockade in classical Hodgkin lymphoma. Stated time point: cycle 4 day 1 (C4D1), after 6 weeks of nivolumab. Exposure to brentuximab vedotin varied, and each patient had relapsed following autologous stem cell transplantation. Assay used: immunoSEQ multiplex PCR; TCRdb lists only in-frame clones, some missing. The sample holds 100,000 to 120,000 clones, approximately 89% seen once. The source material was peripheral blood mononuclear cells (PBMCs), sampled before the fourth cycle of nivolumab. These receptor sequences come from a human donor with classical Hodgkin lymphoma.

The V gene is TRBV5-1, the J gene TRBJ2-1, with D tentatively TRBD1 (5 bases). CDR3 length: 16 amino acids. The ends were cut back, 0 bases at V and 5 bases at J, with 15 bases in the middle. Germline V CDR1 and CDR2: SGHRS, YFSETQ. The CDR3 spells CASSLGKGSGNNEQFF. The CDR3 region has the DNA TGCGCCAGCAGCTTGGGAAAGGGGTCAGGGAACAATGAGCAGTTCTTC.

This rearrangement joins TRBV9 to TRBJ2-1; 13 bases are a match to TRBD2. Germline assignment: CDR1 SGDLS and CDR2 YYNGEE. Losses at the gene ends were 3 bases for V and 5 bases for J; bases not matched to a gene: 8. The CDR3 spans 17 residues. CDR3 in amino acids: CASSAGLAGEGDNEQFF. CDR3 in DNA: TGTGCCAGCAGCGCCGGACTAGCGGGAGAAGGAGACAATGAGCAGTTCTTC.

This chain uses TRBV7-2 with TRBJ2-7; TRBD1 agrees at 9 bases. The trim removed 4 bases at V and 3 bases at J, leaving 16 bases unmatched. The CDR3 is 18 residues long. Looked up from germline, CDR1 is SGHTA and CDR2 is FQGNSA. The CDR3 bases are TGTGCCAGCAGCTCCCTGGTAATAGACAGGGGGATCGGCTACGAGCAGTACTTC. This encodes CASSSLVIDRGIGYEQYF.

The gene calls are TRBV2 and TRBJ2-7; 7 bases agree with TRBD1. There are 15 residues in the CDR3. The junction had 6 bases not matched to a gene; V was cut back by 2 bases and J by 2 bases. Germline CDR1 reads SNHLY; CDR2 reads FYNNEI. This CDR3 reads CASSEPRDSPYEQYF. In DNA, the CDR3 is TGTGCCAGCAGTGAACCCAGGGACAGTCCCTACGAGCAGTACTTC. The full variable domain, its missing parts supplied by reference TRBV2 and TRBJ2-7, is EPEVTQTPSHQVTQMGQEVILRCVPISNHLYFYWYRQILGQKVEFLVSFYNNEISEKSEIFDDQFSVERPDGSNFTLKIRSTKLEDSAMYFCASSEPRDSPYEQYFGPGTRLTVT.

For the CDR3, the DNA is TGTGCCAGCAGCTTAGTGGGGTCAGGGAACCAGCCCCAGCATTTT. It translates to CASSLVGSGNQPQHF. The genes are TRBV7-2 and TRBJ1-5; TRBD1 might be the D (5 bases). The germline V and J ends were trimmed by 1 base and 7 bases, with 14 bases remaining between them. Germline V gives CDR1 SGHTA, CDR2 FQGNSA. This CDR3 is built from 15 residues.

The chain couples TRBV27 to TRBJ1-2; a weak D match, TRBD1 (5 bases). V was cut by 3 bases and J by 2 bases, with 13 bases left in between. CDR1 and CDR2 from the germline V gene are MNHEY and SMNVEV (reference sequence). The CDR3 runs 15 residues. In DNA form, the CDR3 reads TGTGCCAGCAGTTTTGTTCGAGGGGAGAACTATGGCTACACCTTC. Its translation: CASSFVRGENYGYTF.

In the case of this clone: The DNA is left out, because the CDR3 cannot be placed on it with certainty; the CDR3 is given as TCRdb lists it. The chain joins TRBV2 to TRBJ2-2; TRBD2, the D gene given by the table, was not confirmed from the DNA. CDR1 and CDR2 (germline): SNHLY, FYNNEI. The CDR3 length equals 23 residues, ends included. CDR3 loop: CASRVPGTNTGELFFGGTGELFF.

The rearrangement joins TRBV6-1 to TRBJ2-3; tentatively, D is TRBD1 or TRBD2 (5 bases each). The CDR3 extends over 14 amino acids. CDR1 is MNHNS and CDR2 is SASEGT in the germline V gene. V lost 5 bases and J lost 3, with 12 bases in between. The CDR3 DNA is TGTGCCAGCAGTCGAGGGGCTAAGACAGATACGCAGTATTTT. Amino acids: CASSRGAKTDTQYF.

The chain joins TRBV7-2 to TRBJ2-7; D possibly corresponds to TRBD2 (7 bases). The germline V gene has CDR1 SGHTA and CDR2 FQGNSA. The CDR3 sequence is 13 residues long. Trimming pared 1 base from V and 6 bases from J, leaving 10 bases between. The CDR3, as DNA: TGTGCCAGCAGCTTAGTTCGGGGGGCCGAGCAGTACTTC. It encodes CASSLVRGAEQYF.

V usage is TRBV12-5 and J usage is TRBJ2-7; 8 bases map to TRBD1. V shed 8 bases, J shed 3 bases, and the junction held 9 bases outside the gene matches. Per the germline V gene, CDR1 is LGHNT and CDR2 is FRNRAP. The CDR3 loop spans 14 amino acids. The CDR3: CASRNAGTGYEQYF. The CDR3 DNA follows: TGTGCTAGTAGGAATGCCGGGACAGGCTACGAGCAGTACTTC.

The gene calls are TRBV28 and TRBJ2-7, with D perhaps TRBD2 (5 bases). There are 12 residues in the CDR3. Trimming removed 1 base from V and 6 bases from J, with 7 bases in between. Per the germline V gene, CDR1 is MDHEN and CDR2 is SYDVKM. The DNA of the CDR3 is TGTGCCAGCAGTTTATCCACTAGCGAGCAGTACTTC. Protein: CASSLSTSEQYF.

The chain employs TRBV14 and TRBJ2-7; the match to TRBD2 covers 10 bases. In germline, CDR1 is SGHDN, CDR2 FVKESK. This CDR3 comprises 15 residues. Unmatched junction bases numbered 4, after V lost 4 bases and J lost 1 base. The CDR3 loop is CASSLLAGGSYEQYF. Here the CDR3 DNA reads TGTGCCAGCAGCCTGTTAGCGGGAGGTTCCTACGAGCAGTACTTC.

This chain connects TRBV7-2 to TRBJ1-4; D unresolved. V lost 5 bases and J 7 bases, leaving 17 bases between the germline ends. From germline, CDR1 is SGHTA and CDR2 FQGNSA. The CDR3 length is 15 residues. CDR3 in amino acids: CASSLFRGASEKLFF. Written as DNA, the CDR3 is TGTGCCAGCAGCCTTTTCCGAGGCGCAAGTGAAAAACTGTTTTTT.

This clone has just one count. The V and J genes are TRBV27 and TRBJ2-7; unclear D gene. V was cut by 4 bases and J by 6 bases, with 10 bases left in between. The V gene's germline CDR1 is MNHEY and CDR2 SMNVEV (reference sequence). The CDR3 has 12 amino acids. The chain's CDR3 is CASSSFLGEQYF. Written as DNA, the CDR3 is TGTGCCAGCAGTTCCTTCTTAGGCGAGCAGTACTTC.

This chain uses TRBV9 with TRBJ2-3; D perhaps matches TRBD2 (6 bases). The CDR3 loop spans 16 amino acids. Germline CDR1 is SGDLS and CDR2 is YYNGEE. Trimming took off 2 bases at V and 3 bases at J, with 16 bases between the two ends. The DNA of the CDR3 is TGTGCCAGCAGCGTGGGTTCGAGCGGGTTTACAGATACGCAGTATTTT. It translates to CASSVGSSGFTDTQYF.

The chain couples TRBV7-9 to TRBJ2-2; 7 positions agree with TRBD1. Losses at the gene ends were 5 bases for V and 6 bases for J; bases not matched to a gene: 12. Germline CDR1 SEHNR, CDR2 FQNEAQ (reference sequence). The CDR3 has 16 amino acids. The CDR3 here is CASSQNDRVGAGELFF. CDR3 bases: TGTGCCAGCAGCCAAAACGACAGGGTGGGAGCCGGGGAGCTGTTTTTT. The whole variable domain, remainder taken from reference TRBV7-9 and TRBJ2-2, is DTGVSQNPRHKITKRGQNVTFRCDPISEHNRLYWYRQTLGQGPEFLTYFQNEAQLEKSRLLSDRFSAERPKGSFSTLEIQRTEQGDSAMYLCASSQNDRVGAGELFFGEGSRLTVL.

This chain connects TRBV27 to TRBJ1-2; TRBD1 might be the D (6 bases). Germline CDR1 is MNHEY and CDR2 is SMNVEV (reference sequence). Trimming left V 3 bases short and J 6 bases short, with 11 bases between. The length of the CDR3 is 13 residues. DNA of the CDR3: TGTGCCAGCAGTTTTACAGGGAGGGATGGCTACACCTTC. Its protein is CASSFTGRDGYTF.

The V call is TRBV4-2, the J call TRBJ2-7; the D is unclear. V shed 1 base and J shed 5 bases, with 18 bases lying between them. This CDR3 is 16 amino acids long. The germline gives CDR1 LGHNA, CDR2 YNFKEQ. The CDR3 coding sequence is TGTGCCAGCAGCCAAGTTCGGGCGGACCTATCCCACGAGCAGTACTTC. It is translated as CASSQVRADLSHEQYF.

The V and J genes are TRBV13 and TRBJ1-1; tentative D call: TRBD1 (6 bases). V lost 4 bases to trimming and J lost 2 bases, with 11 bases between them. The CDR3 loop spans 14 amino acids. Germline V gene sequence: CDR1 PRHDT, CDR2 FYEKMQ (reference sequence). The CDR3 spells CASSWATGNTEAFF. In DNA, the CDR3 is TGTGCCAGCAGCTGGGCGACAGGTAACACTGAAGCTTTCTTT.

This clone was picked up a small number of times. V usage is TRBV18 and J usage is TRBJ1-1; D remains ambiguous. The V end was cut by 2 bases, the J end by 4 bases, with 5 bases between. The CDR3 sequence is 12 residues long. CDR1 is KGHSH, CDR2 LQKENI, per germline. The CDR3 bases are TGTGCCAGCTCACCAATTCGCACTGAAGCTTTCTTT. Translated: CASSPIRTEAFF. The variable domain in full, completed from reference TRBV18 and TRBJ1-1, reads NAGVMQNPRHLVRRRGQEARLRCSPMKGHSHVYWYRQLPEEGLKFMVYLQKENIIDESGMPKERFSAEFPKEGPSILRIQQVVRGDSAAYFCASSPIRTEAFFGQGTRLTVV.

V usage is TRBV6-5 and J usage is TRBJ1-1; D possibly corresponds to TRBD1 (6 bases). This CDR3 has 13 amino acids. Germline CDR1 reads MNHEY; CDR2 reads SVGAGI. V was trimmed by 6 bases and J by 7 bases, leaving 15 bases between them. CDR3 amino acids: CASRPTGRVEAFF. The CDR3 DNA follows: TGTGCCAGCAGACCCACAGGGCGGGTTGAAGCTTTCTTT.

The chain recombines TRBV2 with TRBJ1-2; TRBD1 is a possible D gene (5 bases). The CDR3 spans 15 residues. V was shortened by 5 bases and J by 4 bases, with 17 bases between the two germline ends. Germline values: CDR1 SNHLY, CDR2 FYNNEI. The CDR3 is CASSPRRDYSYGYTF. The CDR3 coding sequence is TGTGCCAGCAGTCCGCGCCGGGACTATTCCTATGGCTACACCTTC.

This chain joins TRBV9 and TRBJ2-3; D is possibly TRBD1 or TRBD2 (5 bases each). The CDR3 has 23 amino acids. Trimming removed 4 bases from V and 6 bases from J, with 42 bases in between. Looked up from germline, CDR1 is SGDLS and CDR2 is YYNGEE. The CDR3 DNA follows: TGTGCCAGCAGCCATGAGAGGGGCCCAGGCCGTCCCCGCTACTTGGAGGATAGGGATACGCAGTATTTT. It codes for CASSHERGPGRPRYLEDRDTQYF.

The chain carries TRBV7-2 and TRBJ2-2; TRBD1 matches at 9 bases. Germline assignment: CDR1 SGHTA and CDR2 FQGNSA. V gave up 3 bases and J gave up 1 base; unmatched junction bases: 0. The CDR3 has 15 residues. This CDR3 reads CASSLGQGNTGELFF. CDR3 in DNA: TGTGCCAGCAGCTTGGGACAGGGGAACACCGGGGAGCTGTTTTTT.